The entry below describes one T cell receptor beta chain. The germline gene is not matched at one end of the junction; a read error may be the cause. The study co-extracted DNA and RNA from approximately 20-30 mg of unsorted bulk tissue. CDR1 and CDR2 from the germline V gene are GTSNPN and SVGIG (reference sequence). There are 12 residues in the CDR3. The input was 450 to 550 ng total RNA; TCR beta cDNA was made from it with a constant-region primer. What produced the TCR beta libraries was three nested multiplex PCR rounds using slightly modified ARM-PCR. TRBV1-TRBV30 forward primers paired with a C-beta reverse primer were used in the first two PCR rounds, which ran roughly 10 cycles each. Via MiXCR, TCRdb re-called the multiplex PCR reads, giving one row per CDR3 protein. The repertoire consists of 90,000 to 140,000 distinct CDR3 sequences, with roughly 80% occurring once and the leading ten covering approximately 20%.

The sample originates from a study of tumor-infiltrating lymphocytes in primary liver carcinoma. Specimen: liver tumor tissue from sampling region 3. As to subset: tumor region T3, left-lateral pole. This TCR derives from a man aged 35 to 55 with primary liver carcinoma and hepatitis B virus infection. The chain uses TRBV30 and TRBJ1-2; D call uncertain. The CDR3 DNA sequence: TGTGCCTGGAACCTTCAGGAGGATGACTACACATTC. It yields the protein CAWNLQEDDYTF.